This T cell receptor (beta chain) was sequenced in a study of T-cell reconstitution after alpha-beta-depleted transplantation in children. During its preparation, the TCRbeta library received unique molecular identifiers. TCRdb used MiXCR to reprocess the PCR reads, holding one entry per CDR3 protein. This table has about 270,000 distinct CDR3 sequences, about 10% appearing once. This clonotype was observed many times. Per germline, CDR1 MNHEY and CDR2 SVGAGI. This CDR3 has 14 residues. V lost 0 bases, J lost 6 bases, and 2 bases stayed unmatched. The input for sequencing was PBMCs from the stem cell graft donor, taken from the stem cell graft. The V and J genes are TRBV6-5 and TRBJ2-3; 8 bases match TRBD1. The sequence was collected from a human donor who donated a stem cell graft to a child with SCID. CDR3 loop: CASSYSRGPDTQYF. Here the CDR3 DNA reads TGTGCCAGCAGTTACTCCAGGGGGCCTGATACGCAGTATTTT.